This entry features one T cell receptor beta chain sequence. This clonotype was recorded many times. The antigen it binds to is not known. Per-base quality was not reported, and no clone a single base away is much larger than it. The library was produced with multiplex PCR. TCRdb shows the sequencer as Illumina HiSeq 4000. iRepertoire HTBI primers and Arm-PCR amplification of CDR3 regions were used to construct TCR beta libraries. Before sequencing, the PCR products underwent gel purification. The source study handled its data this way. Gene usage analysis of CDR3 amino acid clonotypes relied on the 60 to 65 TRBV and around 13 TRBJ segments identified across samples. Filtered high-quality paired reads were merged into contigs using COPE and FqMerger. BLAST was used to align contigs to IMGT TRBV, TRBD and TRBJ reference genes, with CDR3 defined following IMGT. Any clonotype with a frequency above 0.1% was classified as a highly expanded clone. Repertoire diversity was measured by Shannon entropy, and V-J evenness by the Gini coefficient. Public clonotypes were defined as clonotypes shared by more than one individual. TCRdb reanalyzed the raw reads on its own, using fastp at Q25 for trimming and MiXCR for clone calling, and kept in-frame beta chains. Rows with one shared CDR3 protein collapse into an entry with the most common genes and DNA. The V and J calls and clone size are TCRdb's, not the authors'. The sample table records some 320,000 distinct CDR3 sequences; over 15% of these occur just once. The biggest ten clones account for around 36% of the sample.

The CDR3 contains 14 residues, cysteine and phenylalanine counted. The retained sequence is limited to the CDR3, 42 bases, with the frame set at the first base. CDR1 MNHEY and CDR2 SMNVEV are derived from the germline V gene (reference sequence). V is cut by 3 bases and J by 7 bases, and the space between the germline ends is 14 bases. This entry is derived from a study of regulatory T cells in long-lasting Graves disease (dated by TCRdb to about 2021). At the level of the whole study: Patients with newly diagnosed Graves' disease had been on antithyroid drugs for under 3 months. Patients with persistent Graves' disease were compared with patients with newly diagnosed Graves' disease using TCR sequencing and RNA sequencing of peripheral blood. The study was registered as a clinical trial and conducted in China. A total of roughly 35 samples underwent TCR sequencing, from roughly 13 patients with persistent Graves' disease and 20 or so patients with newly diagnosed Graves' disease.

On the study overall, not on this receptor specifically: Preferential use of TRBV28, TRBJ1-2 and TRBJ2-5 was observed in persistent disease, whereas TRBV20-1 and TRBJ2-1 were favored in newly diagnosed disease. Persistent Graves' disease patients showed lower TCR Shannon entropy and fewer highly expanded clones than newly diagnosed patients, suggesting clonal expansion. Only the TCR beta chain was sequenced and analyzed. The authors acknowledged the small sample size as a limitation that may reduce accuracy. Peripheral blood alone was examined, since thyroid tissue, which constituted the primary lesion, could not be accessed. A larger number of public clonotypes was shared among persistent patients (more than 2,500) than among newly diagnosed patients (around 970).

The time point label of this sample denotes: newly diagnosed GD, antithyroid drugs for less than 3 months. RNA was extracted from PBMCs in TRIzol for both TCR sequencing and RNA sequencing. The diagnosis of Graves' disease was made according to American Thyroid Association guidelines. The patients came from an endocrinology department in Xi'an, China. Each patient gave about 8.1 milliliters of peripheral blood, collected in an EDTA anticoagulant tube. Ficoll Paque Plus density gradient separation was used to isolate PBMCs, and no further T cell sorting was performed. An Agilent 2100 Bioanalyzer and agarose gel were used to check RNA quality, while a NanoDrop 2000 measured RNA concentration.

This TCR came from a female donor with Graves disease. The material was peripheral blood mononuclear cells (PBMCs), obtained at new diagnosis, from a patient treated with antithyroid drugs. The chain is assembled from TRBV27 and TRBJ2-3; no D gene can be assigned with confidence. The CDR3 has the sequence CASSLWSLDHTQYF. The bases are TGTGCCAGCAGTTTGTGGTCCCTTGACCATACGCAGTATTTT.